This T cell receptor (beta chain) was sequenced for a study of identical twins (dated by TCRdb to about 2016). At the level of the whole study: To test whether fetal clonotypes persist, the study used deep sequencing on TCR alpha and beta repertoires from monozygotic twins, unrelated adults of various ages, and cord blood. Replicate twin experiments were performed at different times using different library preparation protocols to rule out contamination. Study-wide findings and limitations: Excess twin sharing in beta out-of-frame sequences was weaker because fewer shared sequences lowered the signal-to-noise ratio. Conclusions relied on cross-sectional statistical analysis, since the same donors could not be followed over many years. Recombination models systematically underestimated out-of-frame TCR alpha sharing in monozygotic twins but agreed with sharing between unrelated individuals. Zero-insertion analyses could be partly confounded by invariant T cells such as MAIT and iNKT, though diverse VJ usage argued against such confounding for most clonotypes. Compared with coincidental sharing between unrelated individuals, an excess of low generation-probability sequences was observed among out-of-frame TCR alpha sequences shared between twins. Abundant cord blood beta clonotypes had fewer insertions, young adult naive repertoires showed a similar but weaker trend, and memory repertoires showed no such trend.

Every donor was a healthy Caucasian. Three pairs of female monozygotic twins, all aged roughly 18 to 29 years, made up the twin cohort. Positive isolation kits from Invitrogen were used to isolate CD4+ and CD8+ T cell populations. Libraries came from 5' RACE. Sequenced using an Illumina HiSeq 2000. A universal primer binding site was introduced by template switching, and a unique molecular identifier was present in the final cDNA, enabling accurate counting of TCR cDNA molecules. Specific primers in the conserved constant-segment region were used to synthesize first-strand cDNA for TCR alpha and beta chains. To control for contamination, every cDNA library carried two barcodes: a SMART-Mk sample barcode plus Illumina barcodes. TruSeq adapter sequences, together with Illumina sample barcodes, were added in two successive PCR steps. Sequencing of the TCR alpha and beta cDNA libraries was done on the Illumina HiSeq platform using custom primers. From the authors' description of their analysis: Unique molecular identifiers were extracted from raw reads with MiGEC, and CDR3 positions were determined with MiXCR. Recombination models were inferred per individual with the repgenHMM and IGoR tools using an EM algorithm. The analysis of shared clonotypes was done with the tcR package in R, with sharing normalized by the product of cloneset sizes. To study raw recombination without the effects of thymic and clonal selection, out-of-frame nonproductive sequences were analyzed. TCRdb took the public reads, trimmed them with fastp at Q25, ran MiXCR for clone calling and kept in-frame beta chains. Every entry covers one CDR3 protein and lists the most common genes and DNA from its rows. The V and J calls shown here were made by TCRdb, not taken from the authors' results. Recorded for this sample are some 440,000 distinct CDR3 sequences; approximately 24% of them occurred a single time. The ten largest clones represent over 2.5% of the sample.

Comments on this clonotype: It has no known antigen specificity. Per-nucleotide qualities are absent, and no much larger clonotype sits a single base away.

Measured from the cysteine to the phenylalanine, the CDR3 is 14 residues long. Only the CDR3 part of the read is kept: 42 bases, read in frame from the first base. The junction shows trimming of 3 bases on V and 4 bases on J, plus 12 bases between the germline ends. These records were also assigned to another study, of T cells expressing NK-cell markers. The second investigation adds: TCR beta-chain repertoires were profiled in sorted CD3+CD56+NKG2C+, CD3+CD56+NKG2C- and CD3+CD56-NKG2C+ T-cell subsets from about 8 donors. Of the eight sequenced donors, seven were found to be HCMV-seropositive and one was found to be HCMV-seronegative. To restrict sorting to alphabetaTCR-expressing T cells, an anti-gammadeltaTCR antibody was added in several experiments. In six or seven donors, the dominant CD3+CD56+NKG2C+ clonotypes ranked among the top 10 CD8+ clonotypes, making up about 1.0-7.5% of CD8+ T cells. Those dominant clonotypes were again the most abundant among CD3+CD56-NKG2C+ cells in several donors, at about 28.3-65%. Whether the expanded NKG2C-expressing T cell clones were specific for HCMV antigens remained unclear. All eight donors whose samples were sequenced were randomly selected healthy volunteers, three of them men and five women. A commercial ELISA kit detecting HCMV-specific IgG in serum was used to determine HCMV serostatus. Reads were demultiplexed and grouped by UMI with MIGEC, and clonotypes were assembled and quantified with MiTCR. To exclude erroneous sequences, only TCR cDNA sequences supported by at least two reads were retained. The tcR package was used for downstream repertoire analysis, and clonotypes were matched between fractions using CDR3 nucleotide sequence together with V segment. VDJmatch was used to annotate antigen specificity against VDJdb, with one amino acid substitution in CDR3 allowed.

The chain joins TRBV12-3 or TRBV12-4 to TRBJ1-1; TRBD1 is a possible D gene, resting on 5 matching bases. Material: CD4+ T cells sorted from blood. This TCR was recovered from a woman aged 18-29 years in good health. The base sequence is TGTGCCAGCAGTTTCTGGGGGGGAAGCACTGAAGCTTTCTTT. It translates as CASSFWGGSTEAFF.